This T cell receptor beta chain comes out of a study of cytomegalovirus exposure and HLA in healthy donors. Findings of the study overall: Presence/absence analyses treated sequencing depth as roughly uniform across donors.

The V gene's germline CDR1 is SQVTM and CDR2 ANQGSEA. This CDR3 region has 14 residues. The V end lost 2 bases, the J end lost 4 bases, and 14 bases lay between the germline ends. Vbeta (60) and Jbeta (13) primers were used in the PCR. In the authors' methods: Around 10 million of the roughly 80 million unique TCR beta chains counted in a later analysis were shared. The method was immunoSEQ multiplex PCR; TCRdb's version includes in-frame clones alone and lacks a portion of them. That table is the source of V, J and clone size, and D and trimming were worked out from the DNA. The sample records 100,000 or so clones, under 80% being singletons. For this clone: Its antigen is not known.

The J gene is TRBJ1-2, the V gene TRBV29-1; D is possibly TRBD1 (6 bases). The sequencing input was PBMCs. The TCR was taken from a woman in her 40s in good health and CMV-seropositive. In DNA form, the CDR3 reads TGCAGCGTTGAAACGACAGGAAGACTCTATGGCTACACCTTC. It yields the protein CSVETTGRLYGYTF.